One and the same sample provided the 17 T cell receptor beta chains below, sequenced in a study of spatial heterogeneity in lung cancer. TCRdb analysed the 5' RACE reads with MiXCR anew, one entry per CDR3 protein. This table holds thousands of distinct CDR3 sequences, about 15% found once. Time point denoted: sample taken at primary tumor resection. Whole RNA, isolated from tumor, nontumor lung or frozen PBMC, was sequenced without prior sorting. This specimen consisted of PBMCs, obtained at surgery. These receptors all come from a male donor with early-stage non-small cell lung cancer.

This clonotype was picked up a small number of times. V and J are TRBV18 and TRBJ1-1, with D unresolved. Germline V gene sequence: CDR1 KGHSH, CDR2 LQKENI. This CDR3 contains 12 residues. V lost 8 bases and J 4 bases, leaving 11 bases between the germline ends. CDR3 in amino acids: CASKVGITEAFF. The CDR3 DNA follows: TGTGCCAGCAAGGTGGGGATCACTGAAGCTTTCTTT.

This clonotype is medium-sized. This sequence joins TRBV29-1 and TRBJ1-1; no definite D call. This CDR3 has 11 amino acids. Germline V lookup: CDR1 SQVTM, CDR2 ANQGSEA. CDR3: CRAGVGPEAFF. The CDR3 coding sequence is TGCAGGGCCGGGGTCGGACCTGAAGCTTTCTTT.

This clonotype is medium-sized within its sample. The rearrangement links TRBV23-1 to TRBJ2-4; 10 bases line up with TRBD1. TRBV23-1 is an open reading frame, and its role is uncertain. The CDR3 covers 19 residues. V lost 2 bases, J lost 1 base, and 11 bases stayed unmatched. The CDR3 bases are TGCGCCAGCAGTCAACCATTCCGACAGGGGGCTCTCGCCAAAAACATTCAGTACTTC. Translated, it gives CASSQPFRQGALAKNIQYF.

The rearrangement uses TRBV6-2 or TRBV6-3 and TRBJ2-7; a possible D gene is TRBD1 (5 bases). V lost 6 bases, J lost 7 bases, and 16 bases lay in between. This CDR3 is 13 amino acids long. CDR1 is MNHEY, CDR2 SVGEGT, per germline. The CDR3 reads CASRRDSAGEQYF. CDR3 DNA sequence: TGTGCCAGCAGGCGTGACAGCGCCGGGGAGCAGTACTTC.

This clonotype was counted ten times or more. The chain has TRBV19 and TRBJ1-6; TRBD1 is a possible D gene (5 bases). V lost 6 bases and J lost 7, with 13 bases in between. The CDR3 is 14 residues long. In germline, CDR1 is LNHDA, CDR2 SQIVND (reference sequence). Here the CDR3 DNA reads TGTGCCAGTAGACGGGACGGAACCAATTCACCCCTCCACTTT. Protein: CASRRDGTNSPLHF. The complete variable domain, with remaining parts taken from reference TRBV19 and TRBJ1-6, reads DGGITQSPKYLFRKEGQNVTLSCEQNLNHDAMYWYRQDPGQGLRLIYYSQIVNDFQKGDIAEGYSVSREKKESFPLTVTSAQKNPTAFYLCASRRDGTNSPLHFGNGTRLTVT.

This clonotype is labeled medium-sized. The chain links TRBV7-8 to TRBJ2-1; D perhaps matches TRBD2 (5 bases). This CDR3 spans 14 amino acids. CDR1 is SGHVS, CDR2 FQNEAQ, per germline. The germline V and J ends were trimmed by 4 bases and 8 bases, with 15 bases remaining between them. In DNA form, the CDR3 reads TGTGCCAGCAGCTCTCGGGCTAGAGGGTATGAGCAGTTCTTC. This encodes CASSSRARGYEQFF.

This clonotype is labeled as medium-sized. This rearrangement joins TRBV6-1 to TRBJ2-5, with no clear D. The CDR3 is 11 residues long. Germline assignment: CDR1 MNHNS and CDR2 SASEGT. With 0 bases removed from V and 7 bases from J, the gap between germline ends came to 3 bases. CDR3 residues: CASSEAGTQYF. The CDR3 DNA reads TGTGCCAGCAGTGAAGCGGGGACCCAGTACTTC.

In its sample, this clonotype is medium-sized (0.01 to 0.1%). The chain employs TRBV7-2 and TRBJ2-1; 8 nucleotides match TRBD2. V was pared by 5 bases and J by 3 bases, with 6 bases of the junction left unmatched. In germline, CDR1 is SGHTA, CDR2 FQGNSA. This CDR3 comprises 15 residues. The CDR3 bases are TGTGCCAGCAGCATTGGGACTAGTCGCTACAATGAGCAGTTCTTC. This codes for CASSIGTSRYNEQFF.

This clonotype was seen a few times. The chain has TRBV7-2 and TRBJ2-7; D gene uncertain. Deletions cut 1 base from V and 7 bases from J, with 8 bases between. The CDR3 is 12 residues long. The germline gives CDR1 SGHTA, CDR2 FQGNSA. CDR3 sequence: CASSLGLQEQYF. The DNA for the CDR3 is TGTGCCAGCAGCTTAGGGTTGCAGGAGCAGTACTTC.

This clonotype is categorized as medium-sized. The V gene is TRBV28, the J gene TRBJ2-3; TRBD2 aligns across 7 bases. The germline CDR1 and CDR2 sequences are MDHEN and SYDVKM. With V trimmed by 10 bases and J by 6 bases, 10 bases remained unmatched. The CDR3 runs 13 residues. The CDR3 spells CAISRTSVDTQYF. The DNA of the CDR3 is TGTGCCATCAGCCGGACTAGTGTGGATACGCAGTATTTT.

The rearrangement uses TRBV18 and TRBJ1-2; TRBD1 agrees at 7 bases. This CDR3 is 18 amino acids long. J gave up 3 bases and V 1 base, and 14 bases lay outside the gene matches. The germline gives CDR1 KGHSH, CDR2 LQKENI. The DNA for the CDR3 is TGTGCCAGCTCACCACTTAGTGGTATGAGACAGGGTGACTATGGCTACACCTTC. Translated: CASSPLSGMRQGDYGYTF.

This clonotype was recorded a few times. The chain employs TRBV29-1 and TRBJ2-5; TRBD2 might be the D (6 bases). The CDR3 runs 14 residues. Trimming removed 2 bases at V and 4 bases at J, with 14 bases between. Germline V gene lookup returns CDR1 SQVTM and CDR2 ANQGSEA. The CDR3 sequence: CSVETSSVGETQYF. The CDR3 DNA follows: TGCAGCGTTGAAACGTCTAGCGTCGGAGAGACCCAGTACTTC. Drawing the rest from reference TRBV29-1 and TRBJ2-5, the complete variable domain is SAVISQKPSRDICQRGTSLTIQCQVDSQVTMMFWYRQQPGQSLTLIATANQGSEATYESGFVIDKFPISRPNLTFSTLTVSNMSPEDSSIYLCSVETSSVGETQYFGPGTRLLVL.

This clonotype is categorized as medium-sized (0.01 to 0.1%). V usage is TRBV7-2 and J usage is TRBJ2-3; the D gene is possibly TRBD2 (5 bases). The germline CDR1 and CDR2 sequences are SGHTA and FQGNSA. The CDR3 consists of 14 residues. V lost 1 base and J lost 1, with 6 bases in between. CDR3 residues: CASSLDGGTDTQYF. In DNA form, the CDR3 reads TGTGCCAGCAGCTTAGACGGGGGCACAGATACGCAGTATTTT.

In its sample, this clonotype is medium-sized. The V and J genes are TRBV28 and TRBJ1-5; D might be TRBD1 (6 bases). The CDR3 length is 13 residues. Trimming took off 8 bases at V and 3 bases at J, with 11 bases between the two ends. In germline, CDR1 is MDHEN, CDR2 SYDVKM. The CDR3 DNA sequence: TGTGCCAGCGGCCAGGGGCTCAATCAGCCCCAGCATTTT. Protein product: CASGQGLNQPQHF.

This clonotype is classed as medium-sized. The V gene is TRBV4-3, the J gene TRBJ2-3; TRBD2 aligns across 11 bases. The CDR3 is made up of 19 amino acids. CDR1 is LGHNA and CDR2 is YSLEER in the germline V gene. V was pared by 2 bases and J by 9 bases, with 19 bases of the junction left unmatched. CDR3 bases: TGCGCCAGCAGCCAACTGGGCGGAACTAGCGGGAGTTCGATTCAAACGCAGTATTTT. It yields the protein CASSQLGGTSGSSIQTQYF.

The chain couples TRBV7-2 to TRBJ2-5; D perhaps matches TRBD2 (5 bases). The CDR3 is made up of 15 amino acids. The germline V and J ends were trimmed by 1 base and 2 bases, with 11 bases remaining between them. CDR1 is SGHTA, CDR2 FQGNSA, per germline. In DNA form, the CDR3 reads TGTGCCAGCAGCTTAGGACTAAACCCGCAAGAGACCCAGTACTTC. Protein: CASSLGLNPQETQYF.

CDR3: CASSQEGGQGLLGELFF. The CDR3 DNA sequence: TGCGCCAGCAGCCAAGAAGGTGGCCAGGGATTGTTAGGGGAGCTGTTTTTT. The chain recombines TRBV4-3 with TRBJ2-2, with D perhaps matching TRBD1 (5 bases). The CDR3 extends over 17 amino acids. The V and J ends lost 0 bases and 8 bases respectively, with 19 bases between them. Germline loops: CDR1 LGHNA, CDR2 YSLEER.